The rows below give T cell receptor beta chains drawn from one sample of a study of beta chain features in type 1 diabetes. TCRdb's copy holds only in-frame clones and misses some; the assay was immunoSEQ multiplex PCR. This sample carries roughly 370,000 clones, about 15% of them seen once, and the ten largest clones take about 0.04%. The sample comprised naive CD4+ T cells from blood. The receptors were sampled from a man aged 30 to 45 in good health. Both conserved end residues are part of each CDR3. D genes are given only for firm matches.

j_call	v_call	d_call	cdr3_aa
TRBJ2-1	TRBV5-1	-	CASSNPSSGEQFF
TRBJ1-1	TRBV9	-	CASSVGPRQGNTEAFF
TRBJ2-3	TRBV19	TRBD1	CASSGTDGNTQYF
TRBJ1-2	TRBV19	-	CASSIADTNYGYTF
TRBJ2-1	TRBV7-2	TRBD2	CASSGGTSRNEQFF
TRBJ2-5	TRBV16	TRBD2	CASSSLGGSQETQYF
TRBJ2-6	TRBV19	-	CASSTGTSGANVLTF
TRBJ2-1	TRBV14	-	CASSQEVGGEQFF
TRBJ1-1	TRBV25-1	TRBD1	CASRARGETEAFF
TRBJ1-3	TRBV30	TRBD1	CAWSPGQSTNTIYF
TRBJ2-3	TRBV7-9	TRBD2	CASSPLAGGYTQYF
TRBJ1-2	TRBV11-3	-	CASSLGTAYGYTF
TRBJ1-2	TRBV10-3	-	CAITLAGTYNGYTF
TRBJ2-1	TRBV11-2	-	CASNHLAGEQFF
TRBJ1-5	TRBV27	-	CASARDLSNQPQHF
TRBJ2-1	TRBV19	-	CASSNREIGYNEQFF
TRBJ1-6	TRBV9	-	CASSATGTDSPLHF
TRBJ2-1	TRBV29-1	-	CSVGPERRNEQFF
TRBJ1-2	TRBV4-3	TRBD1	CASSQDGQGNYGYTF
TRBJ1-6	TRBV5-1	-	CASSPGSEGSPLHF
TRBJ2-3	TRBV9	TRBD2	CASSVGPSGSTDTQYF
TRBJ1-5	TRBV30	-	CAWSVGVGNQPQHF
TRBJ1-2	TRBV7-2	TRBD1	CASSQDRARVGGYTF
TRBJ2-1	TRBV27	TRBD2	CASSLFSGREGYNEQFF
TRBJ1-5	TRBV15	-	CATSREDPGQPQHF
TRBJ1-4	TRBV30	-	CAWSSGARKLFF
TRBJ2-5	TRBV30	-	CAWSVRREETQYF
TRBJ2-3	TRBV7-2	-	CASSFEVSDTQYF
TRBJ2-1	TRBV14	-	CASSLSQEMQFF
TRBJ2-6	TRBV13	-	CASSSLRWGIPSGANVLTF
TRBJ2-1	TRBV4-2	TRBD2	CASSQDPGRPFNEQFF
TRBJ2-5	TRBV30	TRBD1	CAAGGLAETQYF
TRBJ2-3	TRBV25-1	-	CASSPDSTDTQYF
TRBJ2-3	TRBV18	-	CASSPRGENVLDTQYF
TRBJ1-2	TRBV7-2	-	CASSLRPGPNYGYTF
TRBJ1-3	TRBV7-2	TRBD1	CASSATGGGGNTIYF
TRBJ2-5	TRBV7-2	TRBD1	CASSPGTGRQETQYF
TRBJ2-7	TRBV7-9	-	CASSLDRVSYEQYF
TRBJ2-7	TRBV13	TRBD2	CASGTSGAPYEQYF
TRBJ1-1	TRBV7-2	-	CASSLGGLGEAFF
TRBJ2-5	TRBV7-9	-	CASSLGQGQETQYF
TRBJ2-1	TRBV4-3	TRBD2	CASSQELSGRGTNEQFF
TRBJ2-3	TRBV18	-	CASSISGARTDTQYF
TRBJ1-4	TRBV29-1	-	CSVANSNEKLFF
TRBJ1-2	TRBV18	TRBD1	CASSHISGQQINYGYTF